The rows below give T cell receptor beta chains drawn from one sample of a study of T cells after yellow fever vaccination. TCRdb re-derived calls from the 5' RACE reads in MiXCR, one entry per CDR3 protein. The sample holds over 100,000 distinct CDR3 sequences; approximately 8.4% are singletons and the top ten take over 25%. The sequenced sample was CD8+ T cells sorted from PBMCs, obtained 45 days after the yellow fever booster vaccination. The receptors were gathered from a man aged 30-40 years who received the YFV17D yellow fever vaccine. Each CDR3 is given with its conserved first and last residue. Fields, in order: CDR3 length, D gene, J gene, clone size, V gene, CDR3 protein, CDR3 DNA. The D gene is left open where the match is weak. For some rows the clone size is stated as once, few or many, or as a class when expanded; others skip it.

cdr3_length: 16
d_call: TRBD2
j_call: TRBJ2-1
clone_size: many
v_call: TRBV5-1
cdr3_aa: CASSLFRTGGRDEQFF
cdr3_nt: TGCGCCAGCAGCTTGTTTAGAACGGGAGGGAGAGATGAGCAGTTCTTC

cdr3_length: 14
d_call: .
j_call: TRBJ1-2
clone_size: many
v_call: TRBV18
cdr3_aa: CASSPPESYYGYTF
cdr3_nt: TGTGCCAGCTCACCACCGGAGAGCTACTATGGCTACACCTTC

cdr3_length: 17
d_call: TRBD2
j_call: TRBJ2-2
clone_size: .
v_call: TRBV6-2/TRBV6-3
cdr3_aa: CASSYLRTSGYTGELFF
cdr3_nt: TGTGCCAGCAGTTACCTAAGGACTAGCGGCTACACCGGGGAGCTGTTTTTT

cdr3_length: 15
d_call: .
j_call: TRBJ2-7
clone_size: many
v_call: TRBV21-1
cdr3_aa: CASSKEGSVSYEQYF
cdr3_nt: TGTGCCAGCAGCAAAGAAGGAAGCGTCTCCTACGAGCAGTACTTC

cdr3_length: 14
d_call: .
j_call: TRBJ1-2
clone_size: many
v_call: TRBV21-1
cdr3_aa: CASRSRDRDYGYTF
cdr3_nt: TGTGCCAGCCGATCACGGGACAGAGACTATGGCTACACCTTC

cdr3_length: 13
d_call: TRBD2
j_call: TRBJ2-7
clone_size: few
v_call: TRBV4-3
cdr3_aa: CASSHFLADEQYF
cdr3_nt: TGCGCCAGCAGCCATTTTCTAGCGGACGAGCAGTACTTC

cdr3_length: 14
d_call: TRBD2
j_call: TRBJ2-7
clone_size: many
v_call: TRBV4-3
cdr3_aa: CASSPGTMGYEQYF
cdr3_nt: TGCGCCAGCAGCCCTGGGACTATGGGGTACGAGCAGTACTTC

cdr3_length: 20
d_call: .
j_call: TRBJ2-1
clone_size: .
v_call: TRBV5-3
cdr3_aa: CAMSLPWDRGTGNSYNEQFF
cdr3_nt: TGTGCCATGAGCTTGCCTTGGGACCGTGGCACGGGGAACTCCTACAATGAGCAGTTCTTC

cdr3_length: 13
d_call: TRBD1
j_call: TRBJ2-7
clone_size: many
v_call: TRBV20-1
cdr3_aa: CSARTGENYEQYF
cdr3_nt: TGCAGTGCCAGGACAGGGGAAAACTACGAGCAGTACTTC

cdr3_length: 14
d_call: .
j_call: TRBJ1-2
clone_size: few
v_call: TRBV20-1
cdr3_aa: CSAPPGWPNYGYTF
cdr3_nt: TGCAGTGCTCCCCCCGGATGGCCGAACTATGGCTACACCTTC

cdr3_length: 16
d_call: .
j_call: TRBJ1-3
clone_size: many
v_call: TRBV6-1
cdr3_aa: CASSPTGDVSGNTIYF
cdr3_nt: TGTGCCAGCAGCCCGACAGGAGATGTTTCTGGAAACACCATATATTTT

cdr3_length: 15
d_call: TRBD2
j_call: TRBJ2-1
clone_size: .
v_call: TRBV12-3/TRBV12-4
cdr3_aa: CASSLWASGSNEQFF
cdr3_nt: TGTGCCAGCAGTTTATGGGCTAGCGGGAGTAATGAGCAGTTCTTC

cdr3_length: 12
d_call: .
j_call: TRBJ1-1
clone_size: many
v_call: TRBV5-1
cdr3_aa: CASSSSDGEAFF
cdr3_nt: TGCGCCAGCAGCTCATCGGACGGTGAAGCTTTCTTT

cdr3_length: 15
d_call: TRBD2
j_call: TRBJ2-4
clone_size: many
v_call: TRBV9
cdr3_aa: CASSALGGGEDIQYF
cdr3_nt: TGTGCCAGCAGTGCCCTCGGCGGGGGGGAAGACATTCAGTACTTC

cdr3_length: 14
d_call: .
j_call: TRBJ2-7
clone_size: many
v_call: TRBV5-5
cdr3_aa: CASSSERAPYEQYF
cdr3_nt: TGTGCCAGCAGCTCGGAAAGGGCCCCCTACGAGCAGTACTTC

cdr3_length: 13
d_call: .
j_call: TRBJ2-1
clone_size: .
v_call: TRBV7-9
cdr3_aa: CASQGISYNEQFF
cdr3_nt: TGTGCCAGCCAGGGAATTTCCTACAATGAGCAGTTCTTC

cdr3_length: 17
d_call: .
j_call: TRBJ2-5
clone_size: many
v_call: TRBV4-3
cdr3_aa: CASSQDLAGTWGETQYF
cdr3_nt: TGCGCCAGCAGCCAAGATCTAGCCGGGACATGGGGAGAGACCCAGTACTTC

cdr3_length: 14
d_call: .
j_call: TRBJ2-1
clone_size: .
v_call: TRBV7-9
cdr3_aa: CASSPEYPENEQFF
cdr3_nt: TGTGCCAGCAGCCCCGAGTATCCGGAAAATGAGCAGTTCTTC

cdr3_length: 13
d_call: .
j_call: TRBJ2-7
clone_size: few
v_call: TRBV7-9
cdr3_aa: CASSPSTSYEQYF
cdr3_nt: TGTGCCAGCAGCCCCTCGACCTCCTACGAGCAGTACTTC

cdr3_length: 17
d_call: .
j_call: TRBJ2-1
clone_size: many
v_call: TRBV6-5
cdr3_aa: CASSYSPRETAYNEQFF
cdr3_nt: TGTGCCAGCAGTTACTCCCCGAGGGAGACGGCCTACAATGAGCAGTTCTTC

cdr3_length: 15
d_call: TRBD1
j_call: TRBJ2-7
clone_size: .
v_call: TRBV4-3
cdr3_aa: CASSQAQGVLYEQYF
cdr3_nt: TGCGCCAGCAGCCAAGCACAGGGGGTCCTCTACGAGCAGTACTTC

cdr3_length: 15
d_call: .
j_call: TRBJ1-3
clone_size: few
v_call: TRBV14
cdr3_aa: CASSSTGNSGNTIYF
cdr3_nt: TGTGCCAGCAGTTCTACAGGGAACTCTGGAAACACCATATATTTT

cdr3_length: 16
d_call: .
j_call: TRBJ1-2
clone_size: .
v_call: TRBV4-3
cdr3_aa: CASSQDRMGSPSGYTF
cdr3_nt: TGCGCCAGCAGCCAAGATCGAATGGGTTCCCCATCTGGCTACACCTTC

cdr3_length: 14
d_call: TRBD2
j_call: TRBJ2-1
clone_size: many
v_call: TRBV30
cdr3_aa: CAWSVGLAVNEQFF
cdr3_nt: TGTGCCTGGAGTGTTGGGCTAGCGGTCAATGAGCAGTTCTTC